This T cell receptor beta chain was captured in a study of blood T cell repertoires in COVID-19. Study overall: PBMCs, B-cell-depleted T cells, or T cells were the source of the cDNA or gDNA that made up the material.

Per the authors' pipeline: Using reference gene primer amplification, nucleated cell counts were estimated. Here immunoSEQ multiplex PCR was the method, and the copy in TCRdb shows in-frame clones only, minus some. Clone size and the V and J calls come from that table; the DNA yielded D and trimming. The table lists about 120,000 clones, 79% of them singletons. The sequence was collected from a woman older than 75 with acute or convalescent COVID-19. Input material: peripheral blood.

CDR3 bases: TGTGCCAGCAGCTTAGAGGAGGGTTATGGCTACACCTTC. It codes for CASSLEEGYGYTF. The chain couples TRBV7-8 to TRBJ1-2; D is unclear. The CDR3 is 13 amino acids. The germline V gene encodes CDR1 SGHVS and CDR2 FQNEAQ. V lost 1 base to trimming and J lost 5 bases, with 8 bases between them.